This T cell receptor beta chain was obtained from a study of blood T cells in healthy people across ages. Study-wide results and caveats: A strong correlation was found between TCR beta diversity and the percentage of naive T cells. It was not possible, with unsorted PBMCs, to conclusively compare naive and antigen-experienced cells. Investigators treated diversity estimates from one million T cells as underestimates.

This clonotype was seen a handful of times. Its antigen is as yet unknown. Combining a sample-barcoded 5' primer with a J-beta primer mix, a second PCR ran for roughly 7 to 11 cycles. TCRdb redid the calling of the 5' RACE reads with MiXCR, one entry per CDR3 protein. The sample lists approximately 2,000,000 distinct CDR3 sequences, about two fifths occurring once. This CDR3 is 13 amino acids long. CDR1 and CDR2 (germline): DFQATT, SNEGSKA (reference sequence). Trimming shortened V by 3 bases and J by 7 bases, and 13 bases separated the two germline ends. Total RNA extracted from each sample amounted to at least 5.5 micrograms.

The chain has TRBV20-1 and TRBJ1-5, with D possibly matching TRBD1 (5 bases). The sequenced sample was blood. The source is a human donor in good health. The CDR3 sequence: CSARVGDGQPQHF. CDR3 bases: TGCAGTGCTAGGGTGGGGGACGGCCAGCCCCAGCATTTT.